Following are 24 T cell receptor beta chains from one sample sequenced in a study of beta chain features in type 1 diabetes (dated by TCRdb to the late 2010s). The library relied on the immunoSEQ multiplex PCR assay. All of the isolated RNA was reverse transcribed with the High Capacity cDNA Reverse Transcription Kit, so expressed TCRB transcripts were sequenced. TCRdb carries this immuneACCESS record with in-frame sequences only. Its versions omit some clonotypes, under half of them owing to an unresolved V gene in the studies checked, with the rest unexplained. A total of a few hundred thousand clones appear in this sample, approximately 12% of them only once. The ten top clones hold about 0.018% of the sample. Sequences were obtained from naive CD4+ T cells from blood. The meaning of the sample's cell subset or site label: true naive CD4+ T cells. Source of these receptors: a man in his late teens or twenties in good health.

The chain employs TRBV9 and TRBJ2-3; weak D call: TRBD1 (6 bases). Germline CDR1 and CDR2: SGDLS and YYNGEE. The V and J ends lost 4 bases and 3 bases respectively, with 15 bases between them. The CDR3 contains 15 residues. The CDR3 bases are TGTGCCAGCAGCCCCCGTCAGGGGTTAACAGATACGCAGTATTTT. Protein sequence: CASSPRQGLTDTQYF. Supplemented by reference TRBV9 and TRBJ2-3, the full variable domain reads DSGVTQTPKHLITATGQRVTLRCSPRSGDLSVYWYQQSLDQGLQFLIQYYNGEERAKGNILERFSAQQFPDLHSELNLSSLELGDSALYFCASSPRQGLTDTQYFGPGTRLTVL.

A few counts support this clone. V and J are TRBV27 and TRBJ2-7; 10 bases are shared with TRBD1. The length of the CDR3 is 15 residues. The J segment lost 3 bases and the V segment lost 5 bases, leaving 7 bases of the junction unmatched. Germline CDR1 is MNHEY and CDR2 is SMNVEV (reference sequence). The CDR3 DNA sequence: TGTGCCAGCAGTCTCTACCGGGACAGGGGCTACGAGCAGTACTTC. Amino acids: CASSLYRDRGYEQYF.

This clone was counted between two and nine times. CDR3 nucleotide sequence: TGTGCCAGCAGCCCTCTAAGAGGGGGGGCGGAGACCCAGTACTTC. Its translation is CASSPLRGGAETQYF. This chain links TRBV7-2 with TRBJ2-5, with a possible D match to TRBD2 (7 bases). The V gene's germline CDR1 is SGHTA and CDR2 FQGNSA. V dropped 5 bases and J dropped 5 bases, with 18 bases sitting between them. The CDR3 runs 15 residues.

The chain links TRBV7-2 to TRBJ2-1; 7 nucleotides agree with TRBD2. Germline CDR1 reads SGHTA; CDR2 reads FQGNSA. Trimming at V came to 4 bases and at J to 10 bases, leaving 1 base not matched to a gene. The CDR3 has 11 residues. The CDR3 sequence: CASSSGGEQFF. The CDR3 nucleotides read TGTGCCAGCAGCTCCGGGGGGGAGCAGTTCTTC. Full variable domain (remainder filled in from reference TRBV7-2 and TRBJ2-1): GAGVSQSPSNKVTEKGKDVELRCDPISGHTALYWYRQSLGQGLEFLIYFQGNSAPDKSGLPSDRFSAERTGGSVSTLTIQRTQQEDSAVYLCASSSGGEQFFGPGTRLTVL.

The CDR3 DNA reads TGCAGCGTTGAAGATCGGGGTGCGGATACGCAGTATTTT. Protein sequence: CSVEDRGADTQYF. The rearrangement uses TRBV29-1 and TRBJ2-3; D is possibly TRBD2 (5 bases). Per germline, CDR1 SQVTM and CDR2 ANQGSEA. V dropped 0 bases and J dropped 6 bases, with 10 bases sitting between them. The CDR3 has 13 amino acids.

The V and J genes are TRBV7-9 and TRBJ1-4, with D uncertain. The ends were cut back, 3 bases at V and 8 bases at J, with 13 bases in the middle. Germline V CDR1 and CDR2: SEHNR, FQNEAQ (reference sequence). The CDR3 has 14 amino acids. The CDR3 loop is CASSFFGVGEKLFF. DNA for the CDR3: TGTGCCAGCAGCTTCTTCGGGGTTGGCGAAAAACTGTTTTTT.

The V and J genes are TRBV14 and TRBJ2-7, with 9 bases lining up with TRBD1. The CDR3 totals 16 residues. CDR1 SGHDN and CDR2 FVKESK come from the germline V gene. V lost 4 bases, J lost 1 base, and 8 bases stayed unmatched. The CDR3 nucleotides are TGTGCCAGCAGCCCCTTACCAGGACAGGGGTCCTACGAGCAGTACTTC. Its protein product is CASSPLPGQGSYEQYF.

The chain couples TRBV29-1 to TRBJ1-4; D uncertain. This CDR3 is built from 13 residues. V was trimmed by 3 bases and J by 8 bases, leaving 13 bases between them. The germline CDR1 and CDR2 sequences are SQVTM and ANQGSEA. The chain's CDR3 is CSVERHLGEKLFF. The CDR3 DNA reads as TGCAGCGTTGAGAGACATTTAGGAGAAAAACTGTTTTTT.

The CDR3 nucleotides read TGCGCCAGCAGTAACCCCTGGAACAGGCCCGATGAAGCTTTCTTT. Translating gives CASSNPWNRPDEAFF. The rearrangement joins TRBV5-1 to TRBJ1-1, with a tentative D call TRBD1 (5 bases). V was pared by 5 bases and J by 7 bases, with 21 bases between. Per germline, CDR1 SGHRS and CDR2 YFSETQ. This CDR3 has 15 amino acids.

This clone was detected a few times. The gene calls are TRBV25-1 and TRBJ2-5, with TRBD2 identical over 7 bases. The CDR3 sequence is 15 residues long. The junction had 8 bases not matched to a gene; V was cut back by 6 bases and J by 1 base. Germline V gives CDR1 MGHDK, CDR2 SYGVNS. The CDR3 loop reads CASRGRAGSQETQYF. The DNA for the CDR3 is TGTGCCAGCAGGGGGAGAGCGGGGAGCCAAGAGACCCAGTACTTC.

The chain uses TRBV28 and TRBJ2-7, with D possibly being TRBD2 (6 bases). The CDR3 runs to 15 residues. The germline V gene has CDR1 MDHEN and CDR2 SYDVKM. The V end was cut by 5 bases, the J end by 7 bases, with 21 bases between. The CDR3 reads CASSGSRDSRREQYF. Here the CDR3 DNA reads TGTGCCAGCAGTGGATCCCGGGACTCTCGCCGGGAGCAGTACTTC.

The chain has TRBV7-9 and TRBJ2-7; 7 nucleotides line up with TRBD1. Per germline, CDR1 SEHNR and CDR2 FQNEAQ (reference sequence). CDR3 length equals 15 residues. With V trimmed by 4 bases and J by 1 base, 7 bases remained unmatched. The CDR3 loop is CASSSPQGMSYEQYF. The DNA of the CDR3 is TGTGCCAGCAGCTCACCACAGGGGATGTCCTACGAGCAGTACTTC. Full variable domain (remainder filled in from reference TRBV7-9 and TRBJ2-7): DTGVSQNPRHKITKRGQNVTFRCDPISEHNRLYWYRQTLGQGPEFLTYFQNEAQLEKSRLLSDRFSAERPKGSFSTLEIQRTEQGDSAMYLCASSSPQGMSYEQYFGPGTRLTVT.

This clone came up a few times. The chain has TRBV5-4 and TRBJ2-3, with 7 bases fitting TRBD2. Germline CDR1 SGHNT, CDR2 YYREEE (reference sequence). The ends lost 3 bases at V and 2 bases at J; junction bases unmatched: 3. This CDR3 region has 14 residues. Here the CDR3 reads CASSSSGFTDTQYF. The CDR3 nucleotides read TGTGCCAGCAGCTCTAGCGGCTTCACAGATACGCAGTATTTT.

There are a few counts of this clone. J is TRBJ2-3 and V is TRBV6-5; D not certain. From germline, CDR1 is MNHEY and CDR2 SVGAGI. This CDR3 is built from 15 residues. V lost 2 bases and J 3 bases, leaving 12 bases between the germline ends. CDR3 bases: TGTGCCAGCAGTTACGGTCTAGTACGGACAGATACGCAGTATTTT. As protein: CASSYGLVRTDTQYF.

The V and J genes are TRBV5-4 and TRBJ2-5; D possibly corresponds to TRBD1 (6 bases). CDR3 length equals 14 residues. The V gene lost 2 bases and the J gene lost 2 bases, with 10 bases spanning the gap. CDR1 SGHNT and CDR2 YYREEE come from the germline V gene (reference sequence). CDR3 residues: CASSLPTGQETQYF. The CDR3 DNA follows: TGTGCCAGCAGCTTACCGACAGGACAAGAGACCCAGTACTTC. Together with reference TRBV5-4 and TRBJ2-5, the CDR3 gives the full variable domain: ETGVTQSPTHLIKTRGQQVTLRCSSQSGHNTVSWYQQALGQGPQFIFQYYREEENGRGNFPPRFSGLQFPNYSSELNVNALELDDSALYLCASSLPTGQETQYFGPGTRLLVL.

CDR3 in DNA: TGTGCCAGCAGACAGGGGTACGAGCAGTACTTC. Translating gives CASRQGYEQYF. The chain employs TRBV6-6 and TRBJ2-7; 7 nucleotides align to TRBD1. Trimming cost V 6 bases and J 4 bases; bases outside gene matches: 0. This CDR3 spans 11 amino acids. Germline values: CDR1 MNHNY, CDR2 SVGAGI (reference sequence).

This clone has more than one count but fewer than ten. The chain recombines TRBV9 with TRBJ2-1; tentatively, D is TRBD1 (6 bases). Trimming left V 1 base short and J 4 bases short, with 12 bases between. This CDR3 has 15 residues. Germline loops: CDR1 SGDLS, CDR2 YYNGEE. In nucleotides, the CDR3 is TGTGCCAGCAGCGTAAGTGAGGGGACATACAATGAGCAGTTCTTC. Translation: CASSVSEGTYNEQFF.

This clone was seen more than once but under ten times. The gene calls are TRBV30 and TRBJ1-2, with unresolved D. The V gene lost 2 bases and the J gene lost 8 bases, with 24 bases spanning the gap. CDR1 is GTSNPN and CDR2 is SVGIG in the germline V gene (reference sequence). The CDR3 loop spans 16 amino acids. The CDR3 protein is CAWSLRRTPVRGGYTF. The DNA for the CDR3 is TGTGCCTGGAGTCTGAGGAGGACCCCCGTCAGAGGGGGCTACACCTTC.

This clone showed up just a few times. J is TRBJ2-1 and V is TRBV5-1; 7 nucleotides align to TRBD1. CDR3 length equals 15 residues. The V gene's germline CDR1 is SGHRS and CDR2 YFSETQ. Germline trimming cut 3 bases from V and 4 bases from J; bases unmatched to any gene: 7. In DNA form, the CDR3 reads TGCGCCAGCAGCTCTCTAGGACAGGAGTACAATGAGCAGTTCTTC. As protein: CASSSLGQEYNEQFF. Full variable domain (missing parts from reference TRBV5-1 and TRBJ2-1): KAGVTQTPRYLIKTRGQQVTLSCSPISGHRSVSWYQQTPGQGLQFLFEYFSETQRNKGNFPGRFSGRQFSNSRSEMNVSTLELGDSALYLCASSSLGQEYNEQFFGPGTRLTVL.

The J gene is TRBJ2-2, the V gene TRBV2; 8 nucleotides match TRBD1. Germline V gene data show CDR1 as SNHLY and CDR2 as FYNNEI. This CDR3 spans 14 amino acids. With V trimmed by 11 bases and J by 0 bases, 5 bases remained unmatched. The CDR3 loop is CAVRGQANTGELFF. CDR3 DNA: TGTGCCGTAAGGGGACAGGCGAACACCGGGGAGCTGTTTTTT. Based on the CDR3 plus reference TRBV2 and TRBJ2-2, the full variable domain is EPEVTQTPSHQVTQMGQEVILRCVPISNHLYFYWYRQILGQKVEFLVSFYNNEISEKSEIFDDQFSVERPDGSNFTLKIRSTKLEDSAMYFCAVRGQANTGELFFGEGSRLTVL.

The chain is built from TRBV29-1 and TRBJ1-1, with a weak D call TRBD1 (6 bases). V lost 5 bases, J lost 9 bases, and 13 bases lay in between. The CDR3 is 11 amino acids. Germline CDR1 is SQVTM and CDR2 is ANQGSEA. CDR3 coding DNA: TGCAGCGTTACCAGGGGACCCCAAGCTTTCTTT. Encoded protein: CSVTRGPQAFF.

This chain uses TRBV7-2 with TRBJ2-7; 10 nucleotides agree with TRBD1. Losses at the gene ends were 5 bases for V and 7 bases for J; bases not matched to a gene: 8. The CDR3 consists of 14 residues. CDR1 and CDR2 from the germline V gene are SGHTA and FQGNSA. The CDR3, as DNA: TGTGCCAGCAGCACGACAGGGGGCCGGCGGGAGCAGTACTTC. This encodes CASSTTGGRREQYF.

This chain connects TRBV2 to TRBJ2-7; TRBD1 matches 10 bases. The germline V gene encodes CDR1 SNHLY and CDR2 FYNNEI. Trimming removed 6 bases from V and 0 bases from J; junction bases left unmatched: 5. The length of the CDR3 is 15 residues. CDR3 sequence (DNA): TGTGCCAGCAGGAGAGGACAGGGGGTCTCCTACGAGCAGTACTTC. This encodes CASRRGQGVSYEQYF.

This clone showed up just a few times. The rearrangement joins TRBV28 to TRBJ2-1, with 11 bases identical to TRBD2. CDR1 and CDR2 (germline): MDHEN, SYDVKM. Trimming removed 6 bases from V and 4 bases from J; junction bases left unmatched: 5. There are 15 residues in the CDR3. The chain's CDR3 is CASSPSGRPYNEQFF. The CDR3 bases are TGTGCCAGCAGCCCTAGCGGGAGGCCATACAATGAGCAGTTCTTC.